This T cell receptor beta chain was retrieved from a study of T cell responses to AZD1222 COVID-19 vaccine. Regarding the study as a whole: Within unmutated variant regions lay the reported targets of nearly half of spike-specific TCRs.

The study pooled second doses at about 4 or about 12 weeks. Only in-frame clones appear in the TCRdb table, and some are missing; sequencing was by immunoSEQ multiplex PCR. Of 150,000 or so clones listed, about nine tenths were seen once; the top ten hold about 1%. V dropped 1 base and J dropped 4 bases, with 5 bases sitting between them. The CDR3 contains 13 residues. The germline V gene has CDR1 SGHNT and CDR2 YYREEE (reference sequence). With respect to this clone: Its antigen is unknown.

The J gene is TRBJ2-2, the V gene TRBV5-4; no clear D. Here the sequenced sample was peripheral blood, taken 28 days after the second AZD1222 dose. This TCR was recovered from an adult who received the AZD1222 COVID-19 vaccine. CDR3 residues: CASSLRFTGELFF. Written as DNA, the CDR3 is TGTGCCAGCAGCTTGCGGTTCACCGGGGAGCTGTTTTTT.